These 18 T cell receptor beta chains were all obtained from the same sample, sequenced in a study of tumor and adjacent non-tumor tissue in lung cancer. TCRbeta libraries were built with three rounds of nested PCR, modified from ARM-PCR. Via MiXCR, TCRdb re-called the multiplex PCR reads, giving one row per CDR3 protein. The sample shows tens of thousands of distinct CDR3 sequences, roughly 72% of them seen only once. The template was RNA from unsorted bulk tissue. Source material: lung tumor tissue. These receptors were obtained from a woman aged 40 to 50 with non-small cell lung cancer.

Note on this clonotype: The junction departs from the called germline gene at one end, perhaps through a read error. The rearrangement uses TRBV20-1 and TRBJ1-2; D not resolved. The germline CDR1 and CDR2 sequences are DFQATT and SNEGSKA (reference sequence). The CDR3 runs to 13 residues. The CDR3 nucleotides are TGCAATGCTAGAGTTACAGCGAACTATGGCTACACCTTC. It encodes CNARVTANYGYTF.

In the case of this clonotype: A much larger clone differs from this one at a single base, so this may be a read error. The chain is built from TRBV7-9 and TRBJ2-1; TRBD1 or TRBD2 may be the D gene (5 bases each). This CDR3 has 14 amino acids. Germline CDR1 and CDR2: SEHNR and FQNEAQ (reference sequence). This CDR3 reads CDSSPGPLNNEQFF. DNA of the CDR3: TGTGACAGCAGTCCGGGACCGTTAAACAATGAGCAGTTCTTC.

On this clonotype: The final CDR3 position lacks the conserved phenylalanine or tryptophan, pointing to a likely read error. The CDR3 region is CSVEDPDRNSYNEQFL. The CDR3 DNA reads as TGCAGCGTTGAAGACCCCGACAGAAACTCTTACAATGAGCAGTTCCTC. This chain connects TRBV29-1 to TRBJ2-1, with D perhaps matching TRBD1 (5 bases). Germline CDR1 reads SQVTM; CDR2 reads ANQGSEA. The CDR3 runs to 16 residues. Trimming took 0 bases from V and 4 from J, leaving 16 bases between them.

This chain connects TRBV5-1 to TRBJ2-3; 7 bases align to TRBD2. The CDR3 runs to 19 residues. CDR1 and CDR2 (germline): SGHRS, YFSETQ. The J segment lost 1 base and the V segment lost 4 bases, leaving 18 bases of the junction unmatched. The CDR3 region is CASSLSQSSIGRGTDTQYF. As DNA, the CDR3 is TGCGCCAGCAGCCTCAGCCAAAGTAGCATTGGGAGGGGCACAGATACGCAGTATTTT.

Written as DNA, the CDR3 is TGCAACGCTGTGACTAGCGGGGGCGGCACCGGGGAGCTGTTTTTT. Translated, it gives CNAVTSGGGTGELFF. This chain links TRBV20-1 with TRBJ2-2, with 12 positions matching TRBD2. The CDR3 is 15 residues long. CDR1 DFQATT and CDR2 SNEGSKA come from the germline V gene (reference sequence).

Turning to this clonotype: The junction and the germline gene differ at one end; a read error may be behind it. The rearrangement joins TRBV5-6 to TRBJ2-3, with a weak D call TRBD1 (5 bases). The germline V gene encodes CDR1 SGHDT and CDR2 YYEEEE. CDR3 length: 16 residues. CDR3 sequence reads: CASSLELYVNTGTQYF. The CDR3 DNA sequence: TGTGCCAGCAGTTTGGAACTATACGTGAACACAGGTACGCAGTATTTT.

A word on this clonotype: One end of the junction varies from germline; a read error may be responsible. This sequence joins TRBV5-1 and TRBJ2-7; 7 bases are shared with TRBD1. The CDR3 sequence is 13 residues long. Germline V gene lookup returns CDR1 SGHRS and CDR2 YFSETQ. The CDR3 DNA reads TGCGCCAGCAGCTGGGACAGCTCCTACGAGCGGTACTTC. Encoded protein: CASSWDSSYERYF.

The V and J genes are TRBV6-6 and TRBJ2-1; possibly TRBD2 for D (6 bases). V lost 5 bases, J lost 8 bases, and 16 bases lay in between. Germline V gene data show CDR1 as MNHNY and CDR2 as SVGAGI (reference sequence). The CDR3 runs to 14 residues. The CDR3 nucleotides are TGTGCCAGCAGTCACCTGCGGGACCGAGATGAGCAGTTCTTC. Translated, it gives CASSHLRDRDEQFF.

This clonotype was picked up many times. The CDR3 here is CSTTGGTGNTIYF. CDR3 in DNA: TGCAGCACCACAGGGGGTACTGGAAACACCATATATTTT. This chain connects TRBV29-1 to TRBJ1-3, with 8 positions matching TRBD1. Germline loops: CDR1 SQVTM, CDR2 ANQGSEA. V gave up 8 bases and J gave up 2 bases; unmatched junction bases: 5. The CDR3 runs 13 residues.

As concerns this clonotype: One end of the junction fails to match germline, which may point to a read error. This chain joins TRBV6-1 and TRBJ2-1; 9 positions agree with TRBD1. This CDR3 contains 16 residues. Germline CDR1 MNHNS, CDR2 SASEGT. The CDR3 here is CASSPRSGQGYNEQFF. CDR3 DNA sequence: TGTGCTAGCAGCCCGAGATCGGGACAGGGCTACAATGAGCAGTTCTTC.

As regards this clonotype: At one of its ends the junction is not consistent with the germline gene, which may arise from a read error. The chain combines TRBV20-1 with TRBJ2-1; TRBD2 matches 8 bases. Per the germline V gene, CDR1 is DFQATT and CDR2 is SNEGSKA (reference sequence). The CDR3 spans 15 residues. The CDR3 bases are TGCAGTGCTAGAGGTCGGGGGGGGCTGTGCAATGAGCAGTCGTTC. It yields the protein CSARGRGGLCNEQSF.

A word on this clonotype: Given a much more abundant clone one base away, this may be a read error. CDR3 nucleotides: TGTGCCTGGAGTGTACACGGCCTGAATGAAAAACTGTTTTTT. Protein: CAWSVHGLNEKLFF. This rearrangement joins TRBV30 to TRBJ1-4; D is unclear. The V end lost 0 bases, the J end lost 5 bases, and 10 bases lay between the germline ends. The CDR3 contains 14 residues. CDR1 and CDR2 (germline): GTSNPN, SVGIG (reference sequence).

The chain carries TRBV5-4 and TRBJ2-7; perhaps D is TRBD1 or TRBD2 (5 bases each). The CDR3 contains 12 residues. Germline V CDR1 and CDR2: SGHNT, YYREEE (reference sequence). V lost 6 bases and J 10 bases, leaving 17 bases between the germline ends. Here the CDR3 DNA reads TGTGCCAGCAACTCGGGGCCCCATGACCAGTACTTC. It codes for CASNSGPHDQYF.

Comments on this clonotype: A read error is possible here, since a much larger clone lies one base away. V is TRBV5-5 and J is TRBJ2-3; a weak D match, TRBD2 (8 bases). Germline V gene sequence: CDR1 SGHKS, CDR2 YYEKEE (reference sequence). CDR3 length: 15 residues. With 4 bases removed from V and 3 bases from J, the gap between germline ends came to 15 bases. The DNA for the CDR3 is TGTGCCAGCAGCCGGGGGGGGACAGTGACAGATACGCAGTATTTT. It encodes CASSRGGTVTDTQYF.

Points on this clonotype: This CDR3 fails to terminate in the conserved phenylalanine or tryptophan, so it likely reflects a read error. CDR3 loop: CASSLCSEQFS. Written as DNA, the CDR3 is TGTGCCAGCAGCTTATGTAGTGAGCAGTTCTCC. The V and J genes are TRBV11-1 and TRBJ2-1; D ambiguous. The germline V gene encodes CDR1 SGHAT and CDR2 FQDESV (reference sequence). This CDR3 spans 11 amino acids. The ends were cut back, 2 bases at V and 9 bases at J, with 5 bases in the middle.

This clonotype appeared a few times. A much larger clone lies a single base off, so this may be a read error. The rearrangement joins TRBV5-4 to TRBJ2-1; D is perhaps TRBD1 or TRBD2 (5 bases each). Germline CDR1 and CDR2: SGHNT and YYREEE (reference sequence). CDR3 length equals 13 residues. CDR3 loop: CVSSSGPTGEQFF. CDR3 nucleotides: TGTGTCAGCAGCTCGGGACCTACGGGTGAGCAGTTCTTC. The whole variable domain, remainder taken from reference TRBV5-4 and TRBJ2-1, is ETGVTQSPTHLIKTRGQQVTLRCSSQSGHNTVSWYQQALGQGPQFIFQYYREEENGRGNFPPRFSGLQFPNYSSELNVNALELDDSALYLCVSSSGPTGEQFFGPGTRLTVL.

Comments on this clonotype: At one of its ends the junction is not consistent with the germline gene, which may arise from a read error. The chain joins TRBV6-6 to TRBJ1-2; D call uncertain. In germline, CDR1 is MNHNY, CDR2 SVGAGI (reference sequence). The CDR3 length is 12 residues. The CDR3 sequence is CASSHPGCGYTF. The CDR3, as DNA: TGTGCCAGCAGCCACCCCGGTTGTGGCTACACTTTC.

This clonotype was recorded many times. V is TRBV7-9 and J is TRBJ2-3, with TRBD1 matching over 10 bases. Germline values: CDR1 SEHNR, CDR2 FQNEAQ (reference sequence). There are 16 residues in the CDR3. The V gene end was trimmed by 1 base and the J gene end by 2 bases; junction bases not matched to a gene: 3. The CDR3 DNA follows: TGTGCCAGCAGCTTAGGACAGGGGGCTTACACAGATACGCAGTATTTT. Translation gives CASSLGQGAYTDTQYF.